The 13 T cell receptor beta chains listed next were all sequenced from one sample in a study of graft-versus-host responses after intestinal transplantation. The repertoire was sequenced with immunoSEQ multiplex PCR; TCRdb's copy has only in-frame clones and lacks some. The table lists over 75,000 clones, about 84% of them singletons. The sequenced sample was PBMCs, obtained 255 days after intestinal transplant. These receptors all come from a human patient who received an intestinal transplant, so some T cells may come from the graft donor.

This clone was observed once. The chain links TRBV4-2 to TRBJ2-7, with TRBD2 as a possible D gene (5 bases). CDR1 is LGHNA, CDR2 YNFKEQ, per germline. V lost 1 base and J 4 bases, leaving 11 bases between the germline ends. This CDR3 contains 14 residues. CDR3 bases: TGTGCCAGCAGCCAAGCCCTAGCAGGATACGAGCAGTACTTC. Translation: CASSQALAGYEQYF.

The J gene is TRBJ1-2, the V gene TRBV7-6; TRBD1 matches 10 bases. The CDR3 length is 17 residues. From germline, CDR1 is SGHVS and CDR2 FNYEAQ. With 4 bases clipped from V and 4 bases from J, the junction kept 12 bases outside the gene matches. This CDR3 reads CASSYRDRGGFSYGYTF. The CDR3 DNA sequence: TGTGCCAGCAGCTACCGGGACAGGGGAGGTTTTAGCTATGGCTACACCTTC.

The chain joins TRBV2 to TRBJ1-5; D gene unclear. V lost 6 bases and J lost 4, with 7 bases in between. Germline CDR1 and CDR2: SNHLY and FYNNEI. The CDR3 totals 12 residues. The CDR3 sequence: CASRDGNQPQHF. CDR3 nucleotide sequence: TGTGCCAGCAGGGACGGAAATCAGCCCCAGCATTTT.

The rearrangement links TRBV5-6 to TRBJ2-3; 16 bases map to TRBD2. Germline CDR1 SGHDT, CDR2 YYEEEE. With V trimmed by 4 bases and J by 8 bases, 13 bases remained unmatched. CDR3 size: 18 residues. The CDR3 DNA is TGTGCCAGCAGCGCAGTCCCGGGACTAGCGGGGGGGCGCCCTACGCAGTATTTT. Translation gives CASSAVPGLAGGRPTQYF.

J is TRBJ1-1 and V is TRBV5-1; 9 bases match TRBD1. The CDR3 is 15 residues long. V lost 0 bases, J lost 9 bases, and 9 bases stayed unmatched. Germline-derived CDR1 and CDR2 are SGHRS and YFSETQ. The CDR3: CASSLAKWTGAQAFF. The CDR3 coding sequence is TGCGCCAGCAGCTTGGCCAAGTGGACAGGGGCCCAAGCTTTCTTT.

J is TRBJ1-1 and V is TRBV11-2; unclear D gene. With 8 bases removed from V and 11 bases from J, the gap between germline ends came to 15 bases. CDR1 is SGHAT, CDR2 FQNNGV, per germline. The CDR3 has 11 amino acids. The CDR3 bases are TGTGCCAGCCAATCCCGAGTGGGGGCTTTCTTT. It yields the protein CASQSRVGAFF. Filled out from reference TRBV11-2 and TRBJ1-1, the complete variable domain reads EAGVAQSPRYKIIEKRQSVAFWCNPISGHATLYWYQQILGQGPKLLIQFQNNGVVDDSQLPKDRFSAERLKGVDSTLKIQPAKLEDSAVYLCASQSRVGAFFGQGTRLTVV.

The V call is TRBV25-1, the J call TRBJ1-4; D is unclear. Germline V gives CDR1 MGHDK, CDR2 SYGVNS. Trimming cost V 4 bases and J 0 bases, with 12 bases left between them. This CDR3 is built from 16 residues. The CDR3 nucleotides are TGTGCCAGCAGTGGGGATCCCGGGACAACTAATGAAAAACTGTTTTTT. It encodes CASSGDPGTTNEKLFF.

This chain uses TRBV14 with TRBJ2-5; unclear D gene. V gave up 4 bases and J gave up 5 bases, with 17 bases separating them. Germline CDR1 is SGHDN and CDR2 is FVKESK. This CDR3 spans 15 amino acids. As DNA, the CDR3 is TGTGCCAGCAGCCCTCCCGGCCGAACCGAGGAGACCCAGTACTTC. The encoded protein is CASSPPGRTEETQYF.

The genes are TRBV4-1 and TRBJ2-7; 8 positions agree with TRBD2. The CDR3 covers 14 residues. Germline assignment: CDR1 MGHRA and CDR2 YSYEKL. V lost 6 bases and J lost 1; bases outside the gene matches: 5. This CDR3 is CASRQRGNSYEQYF. The CDR3 DNA reads TGCGCCAGCAGACAGCGGGGGAATTCCTACGAGCAGTACTTC.

In regard to this clone: This may be a read error: a much more frequent sequence differs by one nucleotide. The chain carries TRBV2 and TRBJ2-2; D is ambiguous. The CDR3 length is 13 residues. V dropped 3 bases and J dropped 1 base, with 3 bases sitting between them. Per germline, CDR1 SNHLY and CDR2 FYNNEI. For the CDR3, the DNA is TGTGCCAGCAGTGAGGGGAACACCGGGGAGCTGTTTTTT. Translating gives CASSEGNTGELFF.

The rearrangement joins TRBV6-1 to TRBJ1-2; D uncertain. V shed 4 bases and J shed 5 bases, with 5 bases lying between them. The CDR3 contains 11 residues. Germline values: CDR1 MNHNS, CDR2 SASEGT. DNA of the CDR3: TGTGCCAGCAGTGTAGCTTATGGCTACACCTTC. Translated, it gives CASSVAYGYTF.

The rearrangement uses TRBV27 and TRBJ2-7; 7 bases align to TRBD1. The CDR3 is made up of 14 amino acids. Germline CDR1 is MNHEY and CDR2 is SMNVEV (reference sequence). The trim removed 2 bases at V and 3 bases at J, leaving 4 bases unmatched. The CDR3 nucleotides read TGTGCCAGCAGTTTAATAGGGGGCGTCTACGAGCAGTACGTC. This sequence encodes CASSLIGGVYEQYV.

The chain is built from TRBV28 and TRBJ1-4; D not certain. V was clipped by 5 bases and J by 0 bases, with 7 bases between them. The CDR3 has 14 residues. Germline lookup yields CDR1 MDHEN and CDR2 SYDVKM. The CDR3 protein is CASSRVATNEKLFF. Here the CDR3 DNA reads TGTGCCAGCAGTCGGGTTGCAACTAATGAAAAACTGTTTTTT. Variable domain in full (rest from reference TRBV28 and TRBJ1-4): DVKVTQSSRYLVKRTGEKVFLECVQDMDHENMFWYRQDPGLGLRLIYFSYDVKMKEKGDIPEGYSVSREKKERFSLILESASTNQTSMYLCASSRVATNEKLFFGSGTQLSVL.